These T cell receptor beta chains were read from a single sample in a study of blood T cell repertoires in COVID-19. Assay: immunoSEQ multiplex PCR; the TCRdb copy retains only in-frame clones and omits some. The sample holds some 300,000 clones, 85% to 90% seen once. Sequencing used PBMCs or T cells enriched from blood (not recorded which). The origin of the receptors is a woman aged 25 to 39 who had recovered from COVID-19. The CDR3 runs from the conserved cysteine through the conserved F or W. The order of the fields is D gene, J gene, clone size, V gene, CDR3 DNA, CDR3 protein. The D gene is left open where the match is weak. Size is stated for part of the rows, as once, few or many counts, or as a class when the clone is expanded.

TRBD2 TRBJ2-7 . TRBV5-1 TGCGCCAGCAGCTTGATGGCCCCCCAACTAGCGGGGTCCTACGAGCAGTACTTC CASSLMAPQLAGSYEQYF
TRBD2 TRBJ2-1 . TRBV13 TGTGCCAGCGCTGAGGGGACTAGCGGGAACCACAATGAGCAGTTCTTC CASAEGTSGNHNEQFF
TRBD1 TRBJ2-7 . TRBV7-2 TGTGCCAGCAGCTTCGGGACAGGGGGCAAAGAGCAGTACTTC CASSFGTGGKEQYF
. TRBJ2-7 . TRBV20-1 TGCAGTGCTAGTCGAACGGGAAGGGAGCAGTACTTC CSASRTGREQYF
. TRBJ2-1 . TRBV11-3 TGTGCCAGCAGCCCCTCCAGCGGAAGCTCCTACAATGAGCAGTTCTTC CASSPSSGSSYNEQFF
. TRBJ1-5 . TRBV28 TGTGCCAGCAGTTTAGGCGGACTGCCCAATCAGCCCCAGCATTTT CASSLGGLPNQPQHF
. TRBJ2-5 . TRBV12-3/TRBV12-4 TGTGCCAGCAGTTTTCATCAGGAGACCCAGTACTTC CASSFHQETQYF
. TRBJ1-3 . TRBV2 TGTGCCAGCAGTGAAGGGCAGAAAGGAAACACCATATATTTT CASSEGQKGNTIYF
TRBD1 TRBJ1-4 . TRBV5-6 TGTGCCAGCAGCTTGAGACAGGGGGCAGGTAATGAAAAACTGTTTTTT CASSLRQGAGNEKLFF
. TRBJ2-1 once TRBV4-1 TGCGCCAGCAGCCAAGGGACAGTCGGGCCTGAGCAGTTCTTC CASSQGTVGPEQFF
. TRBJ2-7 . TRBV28 TGTGCCAGCAGTCTTCTTAGTTCCGAGCAGTACTTC CASSLLSSEQYF
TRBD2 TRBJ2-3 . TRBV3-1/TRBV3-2 TGTGCCAGCAGCGGGACTAGCGGGAGACTTAGGCAGTATTTT CASSGTSGRLRQYF
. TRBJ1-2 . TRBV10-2 TGCGCCAGCAGTGAGTCGAAACGTACGTACAGCTATGGCTACACCTTC CASSESKRTYSYGYTF
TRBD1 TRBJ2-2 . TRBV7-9 TGTGCCAGCAGCAGCTCACAGGGGTTTAGTGACACCGGGGAGCTGTTTTTT CASSSSQGFSDTGELFF
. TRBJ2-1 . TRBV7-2 TGTGCCAGCAGCTTAGGGAATTCCGGGAGAAATGAGCAGTTCTTC CASSLGNSGRNEQFF
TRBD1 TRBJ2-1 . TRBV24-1 TGTGCCACCAGTGATTTACAGGGGGTGGATGAGCAGTTCTTC CATSDLQGVDEQFF
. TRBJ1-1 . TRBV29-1 TGCAGCGGACAAGAAGGGGTGGCTTTCTTT CSGQEGVAFF
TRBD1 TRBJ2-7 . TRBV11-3 TGTGCCAGCAGCTTAGATTGGACAGGGGTCCACGAGCAGTACTTC CASSLDWTGVHEQYF
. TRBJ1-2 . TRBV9 TGTGCCAGCAGCGACCCTAACAGGGTACGGTATGGCTACACCTTC CASSDPNRVRYGYTF
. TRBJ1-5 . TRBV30 TGTGCCTGGAGTGTTAGAGTTAGCAATCAGCCCCAGCATTTT CAWSVRVSNQPQHF
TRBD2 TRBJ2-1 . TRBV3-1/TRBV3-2 TGTGCCAGCAGCCAACCAGGACTAGCGTTTGGCAATGAGCAGTTCTTC CASSQPGLAFGNEQFF
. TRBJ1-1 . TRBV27 TGTGCCAGCAGTTTTTTGGGCATGGTCACTGAAGCTTTCTTT CASSFLGMVTEAFF
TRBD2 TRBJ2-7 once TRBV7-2 TGTGCCAGCAGCCTGCCGGGCGGGAGGGGCTACGAGCAGTACTTC CASSLPGGRGYEQYF
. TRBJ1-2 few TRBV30 TGTGCCTGGAGTCATACCCGGGGCTACACCTTC CAWSHTRGYTF
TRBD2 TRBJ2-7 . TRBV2 TGTGCCAGCATAGGGCGGGAGAACTCCTACGAGCAGTACTTC CASIGRENSYEQYF
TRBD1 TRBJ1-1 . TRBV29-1 TGCAGTATACCTCATCCCGACAGGGAGAACACTGAAGCTTTCTTT CSIPHPDRENTEAFF
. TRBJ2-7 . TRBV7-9 TGTGCCAGCAGCTTATATACCCAGGGGTCCTACGAGCAGTACTTC CASSLYTQGSYEQYF
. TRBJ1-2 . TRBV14 TGTGCCAGCAGCCAAGCTGGGGGGTCCAGGGGCTACACCTTC CASSQAGGSRGYTF
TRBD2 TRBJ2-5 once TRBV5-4 TGTGCCAGCAGCCTTGGGGGGGTGAAGGAGACCCAGTACTTC CASSLGGVKETQYF